Listed here is a single T cell receptor (beta chain). This sample was taken from a study of blood T cell repertoires in COVID-19. Clones were read by immunoSEQ multiplex PCR, and TCRdb kept only the in-frame ones, dropping some. Among over 25,000 clones, 85% were seen once, and the ten largest hold around 25%. The CDR3 length is 14 residues. Trimming pared 6 bases from V and 7 bases from J, leaving 15 bases between. Germline-derived CDR1 and CDR2 are MNHEY and SMNVEV (reference sequence). This chain links TRBV27 with TRBJ1-4, with D tentatively TRBD1 (5 bases). The receptor comes from a human donor in a cohort sampled during active COVID-19. The sequencing sample was made of peripheral blood. CDR3 coding DNA: TGTGCCAGCAGCAGACAGCCTAACGGTGAAAAACTGTTTTTT. Translated: CASSRQPNGEKLFF.